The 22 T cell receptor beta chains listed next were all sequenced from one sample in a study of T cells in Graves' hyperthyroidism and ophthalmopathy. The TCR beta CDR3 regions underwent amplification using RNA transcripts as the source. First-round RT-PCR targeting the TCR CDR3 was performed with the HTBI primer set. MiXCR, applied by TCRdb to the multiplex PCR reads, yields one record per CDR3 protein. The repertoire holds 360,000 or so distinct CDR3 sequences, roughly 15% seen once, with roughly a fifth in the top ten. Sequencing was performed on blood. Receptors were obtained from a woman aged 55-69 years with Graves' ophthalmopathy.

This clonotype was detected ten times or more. The CDR3 here is CASSPWRSTDTQYF. In DNA form, the CDR3 reads TGTGCCAGCAGCCCTTGGCGGAGCACAGATACGCAGTATTTT. The chain employs TRBV7-2 and TRBJ2-3; D is unresolved. CDR1 and CDR2 from the germline V gene are SGHTA and FQGNSA. This CDR3 is built from 14 residues. V lost 5 bases to trimming and J lost 0 bases, with 9 bases between them.

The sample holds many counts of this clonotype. CDR3 residues: CASSTLRVGDREDTQYF. For the CDR3, the DNA is TGTGCCAGCAGCACCCTCCGCGTGGGGGACAGGGAAGATACGCAGTATTTT. The genes are TRBV5-8 and TRBJ2-3; 9 bases are shared with TRBD1. This CDR3 is 17 amino acids long. The germline V gene encodes CDR1 SGHTS and CDR2 YDEGEE. J lost 5 bases, V lost 4 bases, and 14 bases had no gene match.

DNA of the CDR3: TGTGCCAGCAGCTCTAGGACAGGGGTTAGCAATCAGCCCCAGCATTTT. This codes for CASSSRTGVSNQPQHF. This rearrangement joins TRBV28 to TRBJ1-5; TRBD1 matches at 9 bases. CDR1 and CDR2 from the germline V gene are MDHEN and SYDVKM. Germline trimming cut 6 bases from V and 0 bases from J; bases unmatched to any gene: 6. CDR3 size: 16 residues.

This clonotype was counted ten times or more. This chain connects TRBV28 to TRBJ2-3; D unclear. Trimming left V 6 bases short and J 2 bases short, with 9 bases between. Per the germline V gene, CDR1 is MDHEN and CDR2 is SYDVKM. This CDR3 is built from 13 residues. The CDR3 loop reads CASRYRNTDTQYF. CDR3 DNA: TGTGCCAGCAGATATAGGAACACAGATACGCAGTATTTT.

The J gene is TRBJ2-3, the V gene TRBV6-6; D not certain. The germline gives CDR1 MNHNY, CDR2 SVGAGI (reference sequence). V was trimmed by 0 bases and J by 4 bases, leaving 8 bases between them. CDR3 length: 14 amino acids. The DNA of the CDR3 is TGTGCCAGCAGTTACTCCCCTGGTGCAGATACGCAGTATTTT. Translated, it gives CASSYSPGADTQYF.

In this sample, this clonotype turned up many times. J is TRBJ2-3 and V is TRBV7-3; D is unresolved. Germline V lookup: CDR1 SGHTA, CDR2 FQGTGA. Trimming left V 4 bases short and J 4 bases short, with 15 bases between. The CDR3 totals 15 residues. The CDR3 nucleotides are TGTGCCAGCAGCTCCGCCCGTCACTCAGCAGATACGCAGTATTTT. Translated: CASSSARHSADTQYF. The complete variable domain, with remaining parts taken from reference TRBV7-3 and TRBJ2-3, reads GAGVSQTPSNKVTEKGKYVELRCDPISGHTALYWYRQSLGQGPEFLIYFQGTGAADDSGLPNDRFFAVRPEGSVSTLKIQRTERGDSAVYLCASSSARHSADTQYFGPGTRLTVL.

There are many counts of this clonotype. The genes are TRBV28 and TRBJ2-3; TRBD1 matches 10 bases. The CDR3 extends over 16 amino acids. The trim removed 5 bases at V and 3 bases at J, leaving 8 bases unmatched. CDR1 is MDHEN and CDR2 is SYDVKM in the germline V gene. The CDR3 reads CASSAGGQGITDTQYF. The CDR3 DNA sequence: TGTGCCAGCAGTGCCGGGGGACAGGGGATTACAGATACGCAGTATTTT.

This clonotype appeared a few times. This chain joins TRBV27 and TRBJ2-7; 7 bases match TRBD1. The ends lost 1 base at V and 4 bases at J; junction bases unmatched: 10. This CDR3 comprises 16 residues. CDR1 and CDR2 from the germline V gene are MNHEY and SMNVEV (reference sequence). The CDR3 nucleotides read TGTGCCAGCAGTTTATACAGGGGAGTGATTCAATACGAGCAGTACTTC. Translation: CASSLYRGVIQYEQYF.

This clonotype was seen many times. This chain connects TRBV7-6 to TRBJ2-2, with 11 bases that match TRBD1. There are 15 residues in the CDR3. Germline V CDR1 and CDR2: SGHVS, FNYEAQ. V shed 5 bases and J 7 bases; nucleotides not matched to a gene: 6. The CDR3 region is CASSARTGGGGELFF. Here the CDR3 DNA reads TGTGCCAGCAGCGCCCGGACAGGGGGCGGCGGGGAGCTGTTTTTT.

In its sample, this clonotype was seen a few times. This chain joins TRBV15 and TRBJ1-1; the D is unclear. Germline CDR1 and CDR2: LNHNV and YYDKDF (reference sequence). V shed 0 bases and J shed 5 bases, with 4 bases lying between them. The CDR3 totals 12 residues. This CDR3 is CATSRDRTEAFF. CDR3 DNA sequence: TGTGCCACCAGCAGAGATCGGACTGAAGCTTTCTTT.

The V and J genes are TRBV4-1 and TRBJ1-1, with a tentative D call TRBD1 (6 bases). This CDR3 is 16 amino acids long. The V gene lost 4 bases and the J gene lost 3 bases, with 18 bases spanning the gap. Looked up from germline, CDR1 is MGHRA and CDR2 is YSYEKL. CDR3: CASSPEGVHLDTEAFF. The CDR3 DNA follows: TGCGCCAGCAGCCCCGAGGGGGTGCACTTGGACACTGAAGCTTTCTTT.

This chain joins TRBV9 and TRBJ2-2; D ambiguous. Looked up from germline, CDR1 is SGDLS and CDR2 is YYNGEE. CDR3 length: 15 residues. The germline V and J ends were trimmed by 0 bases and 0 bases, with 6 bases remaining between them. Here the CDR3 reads CASSVVASNTGELFF. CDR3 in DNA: TGTGCCAGCAGCGTAGTGGCGTCGAACACCGGGGAGCTGTTTTTT.

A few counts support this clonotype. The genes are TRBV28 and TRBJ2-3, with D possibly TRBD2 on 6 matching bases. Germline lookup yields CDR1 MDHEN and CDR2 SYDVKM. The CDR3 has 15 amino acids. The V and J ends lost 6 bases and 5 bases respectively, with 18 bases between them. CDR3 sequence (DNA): TGTGCCAGCAGCCTAACGGGGGTGGGAAGAGATACGCAGTATTTT. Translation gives CASSLTGVGRDTQYF.

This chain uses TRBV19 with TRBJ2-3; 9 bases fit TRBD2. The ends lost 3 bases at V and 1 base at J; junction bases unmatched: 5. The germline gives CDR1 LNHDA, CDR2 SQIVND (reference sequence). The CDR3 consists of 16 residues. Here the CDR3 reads CASSMGTSRGTDTQYF. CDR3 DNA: TGTGCCAGTAGTATGGGGACTAGCCGAGGCACAGATACGCAGTATTTT.

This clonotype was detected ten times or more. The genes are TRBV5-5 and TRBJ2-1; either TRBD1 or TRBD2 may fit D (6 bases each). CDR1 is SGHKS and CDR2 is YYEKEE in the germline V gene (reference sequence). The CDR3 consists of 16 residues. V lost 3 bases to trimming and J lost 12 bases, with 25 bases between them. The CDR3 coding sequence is TGTGCCAGCAGCTGGGACTTCGATGGGACACCGACCCGGCAGTTCTTC. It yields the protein CASSWDFDGTPTRQFF.

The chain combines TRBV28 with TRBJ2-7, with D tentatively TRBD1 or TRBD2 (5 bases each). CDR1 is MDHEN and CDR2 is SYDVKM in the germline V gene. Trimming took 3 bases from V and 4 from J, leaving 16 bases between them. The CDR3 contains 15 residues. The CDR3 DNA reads TGTGCCAGCAGTTTCCAGGGATTGGGAGAGTACGAGCAGTACTTC. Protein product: CASSFQGLGEYEQYF.

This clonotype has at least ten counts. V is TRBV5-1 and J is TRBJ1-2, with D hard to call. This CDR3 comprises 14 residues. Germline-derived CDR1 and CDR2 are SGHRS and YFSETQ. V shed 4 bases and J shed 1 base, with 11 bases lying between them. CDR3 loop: CASSPAAVNYGYTF. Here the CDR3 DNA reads TGCGCCAGCAGCCCGGCGGCCGTTAACTATGGCTACACCTTC.

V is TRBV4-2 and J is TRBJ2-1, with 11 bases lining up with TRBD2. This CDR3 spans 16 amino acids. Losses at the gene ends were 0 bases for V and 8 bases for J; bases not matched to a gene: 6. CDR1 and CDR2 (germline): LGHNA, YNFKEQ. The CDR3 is CASSQETSGSYDEQFF. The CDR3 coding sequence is TGTGCCAGCAGCCAAGAAACTAGCGGGAGTTATGATGAGCAGTTCTTC.

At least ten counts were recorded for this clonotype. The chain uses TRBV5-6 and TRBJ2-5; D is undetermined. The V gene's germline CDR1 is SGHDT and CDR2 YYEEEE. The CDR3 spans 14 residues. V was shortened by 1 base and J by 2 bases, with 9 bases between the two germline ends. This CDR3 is CASSLWNTQETQYF. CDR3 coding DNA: TGTGCCAGCAGCTTGTGGAACACTCAAGAGACCCAGTACTTC.

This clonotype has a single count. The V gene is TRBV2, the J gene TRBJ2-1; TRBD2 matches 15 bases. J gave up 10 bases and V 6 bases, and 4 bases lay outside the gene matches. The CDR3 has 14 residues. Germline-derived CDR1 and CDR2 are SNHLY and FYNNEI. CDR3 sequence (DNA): TGTGCCAGCAGCGGACTAGCGGGAGGGGGAGAGCAGTTCTTC. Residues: CASSGLAGGGEQFF.

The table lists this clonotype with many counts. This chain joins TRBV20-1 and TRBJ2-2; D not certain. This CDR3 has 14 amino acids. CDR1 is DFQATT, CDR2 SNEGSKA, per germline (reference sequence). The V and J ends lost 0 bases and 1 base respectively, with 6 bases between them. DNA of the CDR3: TGCAGTGCTAGAGATCGCGGGAACACCGGGGAGCTGTTTTTT. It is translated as CSARDRGNTGELFF.

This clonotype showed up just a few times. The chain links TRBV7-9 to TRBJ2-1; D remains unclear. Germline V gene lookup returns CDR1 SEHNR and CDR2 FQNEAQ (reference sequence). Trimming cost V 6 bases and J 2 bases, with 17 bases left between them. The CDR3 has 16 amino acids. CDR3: CASSLLSTVPYNEQFF. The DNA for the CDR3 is TGTGCCAGCAGTTTATTAAGTACAGTCCCCTACAATGAGCAGTTCTTC.